The 6 T cell receptor beta chains below all came from one sample that was sequenced in a study of blood T cell repertoires in COVID-19. TCRdb keeps only in-frame clones here, not all; method: immunoSEQ multiplex PCR. Altogether tens of thousands of clones are present, 91% being singletons, with the ten largest covering 1.9%. The material sequenced was peripheral blood. The receptors derive from a woman aged 50 to 60 in a cohort sampled during active COVID-19.

The chain couples TRBV27 to TRBJ2-5; 7 bases are a match to TRBD2. The CDR3 consists of 19 residues. Unmatched junction bases numbered 17, after V lost 0 bases and J lost 4 bases. CDR1 and CDR2 from the germline V gene are MNHEY and SMNVEV (reference sequence). The CDR3: CASSLSMGGLPRTGETQYF. The CDR3 nucleotides are TGTGCCAGCAGTTTATCGATGGGGGGACTACCAAGAACGGGAGAGACCCAGTACTTC.

The V and J genes are TRBV7-9 and TRBJ2-1, with 9 bases that match TRBD2. V shed 3 bases, J shed 7 bases, and the junction held 7 bases outside the gene matches. The CDR3 covers 15 residues. Germline values: CDR1 SEHNR, CDR2 FQNEAQ (reference sequence). Here the CDR3 reads CASSFLAGVVNEQFF. The DNA of the CDR3 is TGTGCCAGCAGCTTTTTAGCGGGAGTTGTGAATGAGCAGTTCTTC.

The rearrangement links TRBV10-3 to TRBJ1-1; TRBD1 aligns across 7 bases. This CDR3 spans 14 amino acids. The germline V gene has CDR1 ENHRY and CDR2 SYGVKD. After removal of 8 bases from V and 1 base from J, the junction contained 7 bases not matched to a gene. CDR3 sequence reads: CAIGGTAWNTEAFF. Here the CDR3 DNA reads TGTGCCATCGGAGGGACAGCCTGGAACACTGAAGCTTTCTTT.

The chain joins TRBV11-2 to TRBJ2-1; TRBD1 matches 8 bases. The J segment lost 7 bases and the V segment lost 0 bases, leaving 11 bases of the junction unmatched. CDR1 is SGHAT, CDR2 FQNNGV, per germline. The CDR3 length is 17 residues. For the CDR3, the DNA is TGTGCCAGCAGCTTAGACTCGACAGGGGACATACTTAATGAGCAGTTCTTC. It specifies CASSLDSTGDILNEQFF.

V usage is TRBV19 and J usage is TRBJ2-2; 8 positions match TRBD1. V was pared by 6 bases and J by 1 base, with 4 bases of the junction left unmatched. The CDR3 runs 15 residues. Germline values: CDR1 LNHDA, CDR2 SQIVND (reference sequence). The CDR3 region is CASSSTGVNTGELFF. Here the CDR3 DNA reads TGTGCCAGTAGCTCGACAGGGGTGAACACCGGGGAGCTGTTTTTT.

The V and J genes are TRBV10-3 and TRBJ1-4, with D maybe TRBD1 (5 bases). There are 16 residues in the CDR3. Germline-derived CDR1 and CDR2 are ENHRY and SYGVKD. Trimming shortened V by 5 bases and J by 4 bases, and 17 bases separated the two germline ends. The CDR3 DNA sequence: TGTGCCATCAGTCGAACGTACAACCAGGGTAATGAAAAACTGTTTTTT. It yields the protein CAISRTYNQGNEKLFF.